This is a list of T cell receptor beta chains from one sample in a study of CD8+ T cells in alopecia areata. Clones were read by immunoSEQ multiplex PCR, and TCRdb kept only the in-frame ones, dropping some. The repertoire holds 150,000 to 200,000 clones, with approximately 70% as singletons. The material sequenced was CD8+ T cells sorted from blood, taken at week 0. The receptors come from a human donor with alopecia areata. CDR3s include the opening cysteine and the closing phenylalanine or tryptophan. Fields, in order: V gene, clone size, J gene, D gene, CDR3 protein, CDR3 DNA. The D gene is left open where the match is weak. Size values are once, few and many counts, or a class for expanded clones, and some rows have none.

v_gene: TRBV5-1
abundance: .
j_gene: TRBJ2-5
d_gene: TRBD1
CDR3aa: CASSFRTGGYRQETQYF
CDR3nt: TGCGCCAGCAGCTTTAGGACAGGGGGCTACCGTCAAGAGACCCAGTACTTC

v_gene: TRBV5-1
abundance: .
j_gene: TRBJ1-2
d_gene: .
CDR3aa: CASSPEAANYGYTF
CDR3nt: TGCGCCAGCAGCCCGGAGGCAGCTAACTATGGCTACACCTTC

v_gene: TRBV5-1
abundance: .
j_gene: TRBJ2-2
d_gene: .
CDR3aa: CASSQDTGELFF
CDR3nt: TGCGCCAGCAGTCAGGACACCGGGGAGCTGTTTTTT

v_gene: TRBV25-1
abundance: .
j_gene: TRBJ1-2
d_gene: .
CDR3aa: CASSPRGGNYGYTF
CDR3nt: TGTGCCAGCAGTCCTCGCGGGGGCAACTATGGCTACACCTTC

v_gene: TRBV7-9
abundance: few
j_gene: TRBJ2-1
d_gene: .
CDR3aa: CASSLSVSSYNEQFF
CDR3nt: TGTGCCAGCAGCTTATCTGTATCCTCCTACAATGAGCAGTTCTTC

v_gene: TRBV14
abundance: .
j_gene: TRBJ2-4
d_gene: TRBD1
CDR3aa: CASSQTGTPAKNIQYF
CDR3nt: TGTGCCAGCAGCCAGACAGGGACGCCAGCCAAAAACATTCAGTACTTC

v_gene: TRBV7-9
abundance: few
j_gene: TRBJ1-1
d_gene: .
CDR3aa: CASSALSAEAFF
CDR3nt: TGTGCCAGCAGCGCCCTCAGTGCTGAAGCTTTCTTT

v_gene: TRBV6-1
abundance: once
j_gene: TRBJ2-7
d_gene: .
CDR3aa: CASSERDPLYEQYF
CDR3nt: TGTGCCAGCAGTGAAAGAGACCCTCTCTACGAGCAGTACTTC

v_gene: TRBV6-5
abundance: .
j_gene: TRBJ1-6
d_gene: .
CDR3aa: CASSYGGGVGSPLHF
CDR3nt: TGTGCCAGCAGTTACGGTGGCGGGGTAGGATCACCCCTCCACTTT

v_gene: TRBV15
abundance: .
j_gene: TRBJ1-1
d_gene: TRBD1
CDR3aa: CATSREQGQMNTEAFF
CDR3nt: TGTGCCACCAGCAGAGAACAGGGGCAAATGAACACTGAAGCTTTCTTT

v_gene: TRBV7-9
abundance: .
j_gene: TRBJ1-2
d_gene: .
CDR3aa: CASRGSTGYTF
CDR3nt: TGTGCCAGCAGGGGATCCACCGGCTACACCTTC

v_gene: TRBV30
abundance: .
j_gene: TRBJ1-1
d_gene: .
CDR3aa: CAATDGHTEAFF
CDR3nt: TGTGCCGCCACAGATGGGCACACTGAAGCTTTCTTT

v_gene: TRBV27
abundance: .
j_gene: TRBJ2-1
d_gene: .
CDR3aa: CASSWSRSSYNEQFF
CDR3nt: TGTGCCAGCAGTTGGTCAAGGAGCTCCTACAATGAGCAGTTCTTC

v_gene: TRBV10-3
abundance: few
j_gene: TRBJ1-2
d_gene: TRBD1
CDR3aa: CAVTQTGTDGYTF
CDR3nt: TGTGCCGTCACCCAGACAGGGACCGACGGCTACACCTTC

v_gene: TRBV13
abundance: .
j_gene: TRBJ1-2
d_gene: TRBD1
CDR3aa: CASSFARGNYGYTF
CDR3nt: TGTGCCAGCAGCTTCGCCAGGGGGAACTATGGCTACACCTTC

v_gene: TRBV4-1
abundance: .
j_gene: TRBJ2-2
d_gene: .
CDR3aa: CASSQAPGELFF
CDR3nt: TGCGCCAGCAGCCAAGCCCCCGGGGAGCTGTTTTTT

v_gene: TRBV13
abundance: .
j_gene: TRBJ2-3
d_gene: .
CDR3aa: CASSLPGLDTQYF
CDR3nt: TGTGCCAGCAGCTTACCTGGGTTAGATACGCAGTATTTT

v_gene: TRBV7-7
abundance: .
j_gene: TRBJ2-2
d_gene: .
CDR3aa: CASTRGDTNTGELFF
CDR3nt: TGTGCCAGCACGAGGGGGGACACGAACACCGGGGAGCTGTTTTTT

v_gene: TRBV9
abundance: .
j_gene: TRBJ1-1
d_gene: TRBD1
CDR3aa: CASSPGQSVNTEAFF
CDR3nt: TGTGCCAGCAGCCCGGGACAGTCCGTGAACACTGAAGCTTTCTTT

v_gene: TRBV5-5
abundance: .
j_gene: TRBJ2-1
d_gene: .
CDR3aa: CASTSPFRGNEQFF
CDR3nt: TGTGCCAGCACTTCCCCCTTTAGGGGCAATGAGCAGTTCTTC